The 27 T cell receptor beta chains below all came from one sample that was sequenced in a study of cytomegalovirus exposure and HLA in healthy donors. The PCR ran on 60 Vbeta and 13 Jbeta primers. Assay: immunoSEQ multiplex PCR; the TCRdb copy retains only in-frame clones and omits some. The sample yields roughly 36,000 clones, about 67% seen once. What was sequenced was PBMCs. All receptors come from a young man in good health and CMV-seronegative.

In its sample, this clone ranks as medium-sized. The chain joins TRBV10-1 to TRBJ2-7; TRBD1 agrees at 11 bases. Germline CDR1 and CDR2: WNHNN and SYGVQD (reference sequence). The V and J ends lost 3 bases and 5 bases, in that order; junction bases with no gene match: 6. This CDR3 contains 15 residues. CDR3 sequence: CASSDRGQGVHEQYF. The CDR3 DNA is TGCGCCAGCAGTGATCGGGGACAGGGGGTCCACGAGCAGTACTTC.

The table lists this clone with a few counts. The chain has TRBV6-6 and TRBJ1-1; 8 bases align to TRBD1. Per the germline V gene, CDR1 is MNHNY and CDR2 is SVGAGI (reference sequence). The CDR3 spans 15 residues. The V segment lost 4 bases and the J segment 3 bases; nucleotides outside the gene matches: 7. CDR3 DNA: TGTGCCAGCAGTTCGTCAGGGGGCGCGTACACTGAAGCTTTCTTT. It is translated as CASSSSGGAYTEAFF.

The rearrangement links TRBV6-4 to TRBJ2-1; D may be TRBD1 (6 bases). The CDR3 is 14 amino acids. Germline V gene lookup returns CDR1 MRHNA and CDR2 SNTAGT. V lost 2 bases and J 7 bases, leaving 12 bases between the germline ends. This CDR3 reads CASSDGGQSNEQFF. CDR3 coding DNA: TGTGCCAGCAGTGACGGAGGACAGAGTAATGAGCAGTTCTTC.

This clone was detected only a few times. The chain is built from TRBV5-4 and TRBJ1-1; maybe TRBD1 (5 bases). CDR1 is SGHNT and CDR2 is YYREEE in the germline V gene (reference sequence). The V gene lost 0 bases and the J gene lost 3 bases, with 9 bases spanning the gap. The CDR3 sequence is 14 residues long. Here the CDR3 reads CASSLGRGDTEAFF. The CDR3 DNA is TGTGCCAGCAGCTTGGGTAGGGGTGACACTGAAGCTTTCTTT.

The CDR3, as DNA: TGTGCCAGCAGTGACGTTCAGGGGGAGGAGGCCCAGTACTTC. Translating gives CASSDVQGEEAQYF. This chain uses TRBV2 with TRBJ2-5, with D possibly matching TRBD1 (7 bases). Germline V gives CDR1 SNHLY, CDR2 FYNNEI. This CDR3 contains 14 residues. Trimming pared 3 bases from V and 9 bases from J, leaving 17 bases between.

V usage is TRBV28 and J usage is TRBJ2-3, with 10 bases fitting TRBD2. This CDR3 has 18 amino acids. Germline CDR1 and CDR2: MDHEN and SYDVKM. After removal of 3 bases from V and 1 base from J, the junction contained 10 bases not matched to a gene. The DNA of the CDR3 is TGTGCCAGCAGTTTCCCGCTAGCGGGAGACCTCCGCACAGATACGCAGTATTTT. Translating gives CASSFPLAGDLRTDTQYF.

This chain joins TRBV11-2 and TRBJ2-1; 9 bases map to TRBD1. This CDR3 is built from 14 residues. Germline-derived CDR1 and CDR2 are SGHAT and FQNNGV. The V segment lost 4 bases and the J segment 9 bases; nucleotides outside the gene matches: 7. This CDR3 is CASSSLQGASEQFF. The CDR3 bases are TGTGCCAGCAGCTCCCTACAGGGGGCGTCTGAGCAGTTCTTC.

The rearrangement uses TRBV7-9 and TRBJ2-6; D ambiguous. The ends were cut back, 7 bases at V and 0 bases at J, with 10 bases in the middle. In germline, CDR1 is SEHNR, CDR2 FQNEAQ (reference sequence). This CDR3 comprises 15 residues. CDR3 nucleotide sequence: TGTGCCAGCACCCGAGGCAGCTCTGGGGCCAACGTCCTGACTTTC. It encodes CASTRGSSGANVLTF.

This chain links TRBV7-6 with TRBJ1-5; no reliable D call. From germline, CDR1 is SGHVS and CDR2 FNYEAQ. V lost 2 bases to trimming and J lost 1 base, with 12 bases between them. This CDR3 spans 16 amino acids. CDR3 sequence reads: CASSLMEGNSNQPQHF. The CDR3 coding sequence is TGTGCCAGCAGCTTAATGGAGGGTAACAGCAATCAGCCCCAGCATTTT.

J is TRBJ2-2 and V is TRBV11-2; tentatively, D is TRBD2 (7 bases). V was pared by 7 bases and J by 7 bases, with 19 bases between. Germline CDR1 SGHAT, CDR2 FQNNGV. This CDR3 has 15 amino acids. The CDR3 region is CASTYGQGRGGELFF. Here the CDR3 DNA reads TGTGCCAGCACCTACGGCCAGGGGAGGGGCGGGGAGCTGTTTTTT.

V and J are TRBV27 and TRBJ2-3, with D possibly being TRBD2 (5 bases). This CDR3 has 14 amino acids. V lost 3 bases to trimming and J lost 1 base, with 8 bases between them. The germline V gene encodes CDR1 MNHEY and CDR2 SMNVEV (reference sequence). The CDR3 DNA sequence: TGTGCCAGCAGTTTGGGAGTTGGCACAGATACGCAGTATTTT. This gives the protein CASSLGVGTDTQYF.

This clone has more than one count but fewer than ten. The chain couples TRBV6-1 to TRBJ2-6; D is possibly TRBD2 (5 bases). CDR1 and CDR2 (germline): MNHNS, SASEGT. There are 19 residues in the CDR3. V lost 2 bases, J lost 0 bases, and 17 bases lay in between. CDR3 in DNA: TGTGCCAGCAGTGAATACGCACAGCGGTTAAGCTCTGGGGCCAACGTCCTGACTTTC. Protein product: CASSEYAQRLSSGANVLTF.

The rearrangement uses TRBV6-4 and TRBJ2-1; tentative D call: TRBD2 (6 bases). CDR1 and CDR2 (germline): MRHNA, SNTAGT. V lost 0 bases and J 13 bases, leaving 19 bases between the germline ends. There are 15 residues in the CDR3. CDR3 residues: CASSDSIGERRAQFF. The CDR3 DNA reads as TGTGCCAGCAGTGACTCGATAGGGGAGAGGAGGGCCCAGTTCTTC.

The CDR3 sequence: CASSGRDFVNNEQFF. CDR3 in DNA: TGTGCCAGCAGCGGCCGGGACTTTGTGAACAATGAGCAGTTCTTC. J is TRBJ2-1 and V is TRBV9, with D possibly TRBD2 on 6 matching bases. Germline CDR1 SGDLS, CDR2 YYNGEE. CDR3 length: 15 residues. Trimming took off 3 bases at V and 5 bases at J, with 15 bases between the two ends.

With respect to this clone: One junction end does not reproduce the germline sequence, and a read error may be involved. This chain connects TRBV30 to TRBJ1-2; D is unclear. Per germline, CDR1 GTSNPN and CDR2 SVGIG (reference sequence). This CDR3 comprises 12 residues. As DNA, the CDR3 is TGTGCCTGGAGTGGTATTAACTATGGCTACCCCTTC. Residues: CAWSGINYGYPF.

The chain joins TRBV4-2 to TRBJ2-3, with TRBD2 as a possible D gene (5 bases). This CDR3 has 17 residues. Trimming removed 1 base from V and 1 base from J, with 15 bases in between. Germline CDR1 is LGHNA and CDR2 is YNFKEQ. The CDR3 DNA reads TGTGCCAGCAGCCAAGCGGTACGGGAAGCGGGCACAGATACGCAGTATTTT. Its protein product is CASSQAVREAGTDTQYF.

This clone was counted a single time. This rearrangement joins TRBV2 to TRBJ2-7, with 9 bases matching TRBD2. This CDR3 is built from 16 residues. J was trimmed by 6 bases and V by 7 bases; bases with no gene match: 16. The germline gives CDR1 SNHLY, CDR2 FYNNEI. CDR3: CASTLTGGGARSEQYF. The DNA of the CDR3 is TGTGCCAGCACCTTAACGGGCGGGGGGGCCCGGAGCGAGCAGTACTTC.

The chain recombines TRBV28 with TRBJ2-7, with 8 bases lining up with TRBD2. Germline CDR1 and CDR2: MDHEN and SYDVKM. With 3 bases clipped from V and 0 bases from J, the junction kept 4 bases outside the gene matches. This CDR3 contains 15 residues. CDR3: CASSFYGTSSYEQYF. CDR3 nucleotide sequence: TGTGCCAGCAGTTTTTATGGGACTAGCTCCTACGAGCAGTACTTC. Together with reference TRBV28 and TRBJ2-7, the CDR3 gives the full variable domain: DVKVTQSSRYLVKRTGEKVFLECVQDMDHENMFWYRQDPGLGLRLIYFSYDVKMKEKGDIPEGYSVSREKKERFSLILESASTNQTSMYLCASSFYGTSSYEQYFGPGTRLTVT.

This chain joins TRBV10-2 and TRBJ2-3; 8 bases match TRBD1. The CDR3 totals 16 residues. J was trimmed by 4 bases and V by 4 bases; bases with no gene match: 10. Looked up from germline, CDR1 is WSHSY and CDR2 is SAAADI. The CDR3 is CASSGPSGGAADTQYF. Here the CDR3 DNA reads TGCGCCAGCAGTGGCCCCTCAGGGGGCGCGGCAGATACGCAGTATTTT.

This chain joins TRBV19 and TRBJ1-4, with 9 nucleotides matching TRBD1. Per the germline V gene, CDR1 is LNHDA and CDR2 is SQIVND (reference sequence). Trimming removed 6 bases from V and 9 bases from J; junction bases left unmatched: 8. The CDR3 spans 14 residues. CDR3 DNA sequence: TGTGCCAGTAGCACCGGGACAGGGAAGAAAAAACTGTTTTTT. Translating it yields CASSTGTGKKKLFF.

V and J are TRBV5-1 and TRBJ2-7; the match to TRBD1 covers 7 bases. With V trimmed by 4 bases and J by 4 bases, 8 bases remained unmatched. Germline V CDR1 and CDR2: SGHRS, YFSETQ. CDR3 length equals 14 residues. The CDR3 DNA follows: TGCGCCAGCAGCCCGAGACAGGGAGAATACGAGCAGTACTTC. Protein: CASSPRQGEYEQYF.

The chain couples TRBV27 to TRBJ1-2; TRBD1 matches 8 bases. The V and J ends lost 2 bases and 5 bases, in that order; junction bases with no gene match: 13. CDR1 and CDR2 from the germline V gene are MNHEY and SMNVEV (reference sequence). CDR3 length equals 17 residues. The CDR3 DNA reads as TGTGCCAGCAGTTTAATGGACAGGGTGGGGGCTTTGTATGGCTACACCTTC. Protein sequence: CASSLMDRVGALYGYTF.

CDR3 DNA sequence: TGTGCCAGCAGTATCCGGGACAGGGGGACCGGGGAGCTGTTTTTT. Protein: CASSIRDRGTGELFF. This chain uses TRBV6-1 with TRBJ2-2, with 11 bases that match TRBD1. Trimming cost V 5 bases and J 5 bases; bases outside gene matches: 4. This CDR3 is built from 15 residues. Germline CDR1 MNHNS, CDR2 SASEGT.

About this clone itself: This CDR3 is also generated by other DNA sequences in the sample. V and J are TRBV18 and TRBJ2-1; TRBD1 aligns across 9 bases. Germline V gives CDR1 KGHSH, CDR2 LQKENI. This CDR3 has 15 amino acids. The trim removed 3 bases at V and 3 bases at J, leaving 3 bases unmatched. The CDR3 nucleotides are TGTGCCAGCTCACCTCCGGGACAGGGCTACAATGAGCAGTTCTTC. Translating it yields CASSPPGQGYNEQFF.

This sequence joins TRBV5-6 and TRBJ1-6; a weak D match, TRBD1 (5 bases). The CDR3 spans 15 residues. Germline V lookup: CDR1 SGHDT, CDR2 YYEEEE. Trimming took 3 bases from V and 9 from J, leaving 16 bases between them. The CDR3 sequence: CASSSGTTGGSPLHF. The CDR3 region has the DNA TGTGCCAGCAGCTCCGGGACCACCGGGGGTTCACCCCTCCACTTT.

The chain's CDR3 is CASSLRTSGNTGELFF. DNA for the CDR3: TGTGCCAGCAGTTTAAGGACTAGCGGGAATACCGGGGAGCTGTTTTTT. The J gene is TRBJ2-2, the V gene TRBV28, with 12 bases fitting TRBD2. The V segment lost 2 bases and the J segment 5 bases; nucleotides outside the gene matches: 3. This CDR3 region has 16 residues. Germline-derived CDR1 and CDR2 are MDHEN and SYDVKM.

The V call is TRBV11-2, the J call TRBJ2-1; 7 positions agree with TRBD2. V was pared by 6 bases and J by 5 bases, with 13 bases of the junction left unmatched. Germline V lookup: CDR1 SGHAT, CDR2 FQNNGV. CDR3 length: 16 residues. CDR3 nucleotide sequence: TGTGCCAGCAGAGCGTTGGGGGGGGTCTTGGACAATGAGCAGTTCTTC. Its translation is CASRALGGVLDNEQFF. The whole variable domain, remainder taken from reference TRBV11-2 and TRBJ2-1, is EAGVAQSPRYKIIEKRQSVAFWCNPISGHATLYWYQQILGQGPKLLIQFQNNGVVDDSQLPKDRFSAERLKGVDSTLKIQPAKLEDSAVYLCASRALGGVLDNEQFFGPGTRLTVL.